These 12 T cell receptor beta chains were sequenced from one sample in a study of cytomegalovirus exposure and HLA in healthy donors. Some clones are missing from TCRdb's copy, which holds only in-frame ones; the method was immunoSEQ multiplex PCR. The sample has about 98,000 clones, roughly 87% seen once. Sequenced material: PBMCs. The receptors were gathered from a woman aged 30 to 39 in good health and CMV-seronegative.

CDR3 DNA: TGTGCCAGCAGCTTGCGGATGACAGATTCTGGAAACACCATATATTTT. This encodes CASSLRMTDSGNTIYF. The chain is built from TRBV7-2 and TRBJ1-3, with a weak D call TRBD1 (5 bases). The CDR3 loop spans 16 amino acids. Germline V gene sequence: CDR1 SGHTA, CDR2 FQGNSA. The V gene lost 3 bases and the J gene lost 1 base, with 13 bases spanning the gap. The variable domain in full, with the rest retrieved from reference TRBV7-2 and TRBJ1-3, is GAGVSQSPSNKVTEKGKDVELRCDPISGHTALYWYRQSLGQGLEFLIYFQGNSAPDKSGLPSDRFSAERTGGSVSTLTIQRTQQEDSAVYLCASSLRMTDSGNTIYFGEGSWLTVV.

The CDR3, as DNA: TGTGCCAGCAGTTGGACAGGGTTGACCGAGCAGTACTTC. This codes for CASSWTGLTEQYF. The chain joins TRBV6-5 to TRBJ2-7; 8 bases agree with TRBD1. From germline, CDR1 is MNHEY and CDR2 SVGAGI. The V and J ends lost 4 bases and 6 bases, in that order; junction bases with no gene match: 5. CDR3 length: 13 amino acids.

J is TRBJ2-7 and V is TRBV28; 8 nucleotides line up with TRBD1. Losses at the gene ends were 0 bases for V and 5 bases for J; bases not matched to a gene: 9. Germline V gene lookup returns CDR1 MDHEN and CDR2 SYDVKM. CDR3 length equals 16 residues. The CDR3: CASSLWPRQGNHEQYF. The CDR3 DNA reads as TGTGCCAGCAGTTTATGGCCACGACAGGGGAACCACGAGCAGTACTTC.

CDR3 sequence (DNA): TGCGCCAGCAGCCAAGAGTACGGGTACGAGCAGTACTTC. It codes for CASSQEYGYEQYF. The V call is TRBV4-3, the J call TRBJ2-7, with D uncertain. The CDR3 is made up of 13 amino acids. CDR1 LGHNA and CDR2 YSLEER come from the germline V gene. Trimming shortened V by 0 bases and J by 4 bases, and 7 bases separated the two germline ends.

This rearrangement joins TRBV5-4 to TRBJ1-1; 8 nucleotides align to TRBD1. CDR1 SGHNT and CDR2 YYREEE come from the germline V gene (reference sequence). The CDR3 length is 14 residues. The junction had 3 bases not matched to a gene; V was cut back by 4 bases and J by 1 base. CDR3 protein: CASSTGGWNTEAFF. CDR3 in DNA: TGTGCCAGCAGCACAGGGGGGTGGAACACTGAAGCTTTCTTT.

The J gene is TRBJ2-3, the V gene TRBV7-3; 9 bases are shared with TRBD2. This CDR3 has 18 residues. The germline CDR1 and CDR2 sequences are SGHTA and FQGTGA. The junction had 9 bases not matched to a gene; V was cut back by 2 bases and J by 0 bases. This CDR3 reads CASSLVASGTLSTDTQYF. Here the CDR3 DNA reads TGTGCCAGCAGCTTAGTGGCTAGCGGGACACTGAGCACAGATACGCAGTATTTT.

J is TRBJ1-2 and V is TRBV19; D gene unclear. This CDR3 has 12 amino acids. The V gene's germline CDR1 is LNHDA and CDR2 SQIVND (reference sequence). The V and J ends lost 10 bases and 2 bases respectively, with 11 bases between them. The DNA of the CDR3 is TGTGCCACCGGGGTGGGCAACTATGGCTACACCTTC. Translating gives CATGVGNYGYTF.

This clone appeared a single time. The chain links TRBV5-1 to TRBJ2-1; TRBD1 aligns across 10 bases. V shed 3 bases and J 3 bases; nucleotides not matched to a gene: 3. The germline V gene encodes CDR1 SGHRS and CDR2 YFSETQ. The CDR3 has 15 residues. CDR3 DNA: TGCGCCAGCAGCTCGGGACAGGGGAACTACAATGAGCAGTTCTTC. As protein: CASSSGQGNYNEQFF.

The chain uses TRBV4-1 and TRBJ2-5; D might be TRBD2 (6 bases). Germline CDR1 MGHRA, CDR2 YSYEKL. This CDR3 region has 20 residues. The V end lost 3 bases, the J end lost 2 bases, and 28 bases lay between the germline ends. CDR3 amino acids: CASSHLGLRVPGGAQETQYF. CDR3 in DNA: TGCGCCAGCAGCCACCTGGGCCTCAGGGTTCCGGGCGGGGCGCAAGAGACCCAGTACTTC.

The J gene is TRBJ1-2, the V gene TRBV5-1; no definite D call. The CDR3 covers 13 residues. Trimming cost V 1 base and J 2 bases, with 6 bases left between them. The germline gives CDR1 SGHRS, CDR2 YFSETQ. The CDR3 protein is CASSLNGNYGYTF. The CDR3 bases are TGCGCCAGCAGCTTGAACGGGAACTATGGCTACACCTTC.

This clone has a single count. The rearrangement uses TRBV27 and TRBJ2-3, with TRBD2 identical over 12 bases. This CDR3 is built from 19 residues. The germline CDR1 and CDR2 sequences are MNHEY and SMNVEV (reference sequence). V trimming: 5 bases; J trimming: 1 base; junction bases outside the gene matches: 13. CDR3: CASSRWTSGKPGGTDTQYF. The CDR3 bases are TGTGCCAGCAGTCGATGGACTAGCGGGAAGCCCGGTGGCACAGATACGCAGTATTTT.

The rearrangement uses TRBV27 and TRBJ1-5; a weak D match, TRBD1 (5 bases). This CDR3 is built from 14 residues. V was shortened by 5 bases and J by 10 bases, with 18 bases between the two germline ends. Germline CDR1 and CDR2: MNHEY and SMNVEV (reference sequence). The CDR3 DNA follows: TGTGCCAGCAGTGAATTCGACAGCCTTCGACCCCAGCATTTT. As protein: CASSEFDSLRPQHF.